This T cell receptor (beta chain) stems from a study of beta chain features in type 1 diabetes. Every donor had blood drawn once into heparin, around 0.12 L on average. A sort by CD45RO/CCR7/CD25/CD127/CD95/CD27 yielded CD4+ naive, central memory, regulatory and stem cell-like memory cells. Points on this clone: Its antigen is not known.

Study-level points and caveats: People with Type 1 diabetes carried modestly yet significantly shorter TCRB CDR3s in all four CD4+ subsets. Patients' naive, central memory and Treg TCRB repertoires seemed closer to one another than those of healthy donors. VDJ junctions from type 1 diabetes patients carried fewer insertions and larger deletions.

What was sequenced were expressed TCRB transcripts, since all of the isolated RNA had been reverse transcribed. Profiling relied on immunoSEQ multiplex PCR, and the TCRdb table lists in-frame clones only, not all of them. This sample carries a few hundred thousand clones, 9.5% to 10% of them seen once, and the ten largest clones take 0.45% to 0.65%. The TCR originated in a man aged 30 to 39 with type 1 diabetes. Sequencing was performed on central memory CD4+ T cells from blood.

In nucleotides, the CDR3 is TGTGCCAGCAGTTACGGGGAGCTGTTTTTT. Residues: CASSYGELFF. The chain is built from TRBV28 and TRBJ2-2; no firm D call. CDR3 length: 10 amino acids. With 4 bases removed from V and 7 bases from J, the gap between germline ends came to 1 base. Germline V CDR1 and CDR2: MDHEN, SYDVKM.